This TCR beta chain was recovered during a study of T cell repertoires in cytomegalovirus infection. Study background: Epitope selection comprised recently identified HLA-C-restricted CMV epitopes and well-studied HLA-B-restricted CMV epitopes. The study's findings and limits: In two of eight donors, the top clonotype was HLA-C-restricted CMV-specific.

V lost 6 bases, J lost 1 base, and 10 bases lay in between. CDR3 size: 14 residues. Of note for this clonotype: Its specificity is not known.

Using its own MiXCR run on the reads, TCRdb lists one record per CDR3 protein. The sample carries a few hundred thousand distinct CDR3 sequences, about 39% recorded once. The sample here was cultured PBMCs, taken from culture after CMV antigen stimulation. The receptor was derived from a human donor in good health (CMV status not recorded). Some clones in this sample may be carry-over from other donors' samples. This chain joins TRBV12-3 or TRBV12-4 and TRBJ2-4, with D unresolved. The CDR3 nucleotides are TGTGCCAGCAGCCCCTTGTACGCCAAAAACATTCAGTACTTC. This gives the protein CASSPLYAKNIQYF.